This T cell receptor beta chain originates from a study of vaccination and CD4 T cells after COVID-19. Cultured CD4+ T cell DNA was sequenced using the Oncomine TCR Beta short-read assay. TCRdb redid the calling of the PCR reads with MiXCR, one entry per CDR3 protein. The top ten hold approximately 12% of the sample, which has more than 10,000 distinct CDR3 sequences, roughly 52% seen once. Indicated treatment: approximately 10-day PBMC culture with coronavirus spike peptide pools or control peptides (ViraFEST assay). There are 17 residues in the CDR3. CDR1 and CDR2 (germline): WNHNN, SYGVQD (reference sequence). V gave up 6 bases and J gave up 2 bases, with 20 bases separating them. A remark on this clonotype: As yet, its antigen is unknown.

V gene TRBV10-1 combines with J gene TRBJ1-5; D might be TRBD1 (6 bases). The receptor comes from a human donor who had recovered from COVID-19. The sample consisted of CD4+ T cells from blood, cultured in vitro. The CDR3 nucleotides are TGCGCCAGCAGGGAGACAGGAGCCGGTGGGGGCAATCAGCCCCAGCATTTT. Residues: CASRETGAGGGNQPQHF.